A selection of T cell receptor beta chains follows, all from one sample in a study of blood T cell repertoires in COVID-19. Profiled with immunoSEQ multiplex PCR; TCRdb holds only in-frame clones, not every one. The table includes around 270,000 clones, around 89% detected once. Source material: peripheral blood. These receptors originate from a man aged 40-55 years with acute or convalescent COVID-19. Each CDR3 is given with its conserved first and last residue. The D gene is left open where the match is weak. Clone size, where shown, is once, few, many, or a class for clones that have expanded.

D gene: -
J gene: TRBJ2-1
V gene: TRBV24-1
clone size: -
CDR3 protein: CATSDIRDNYNEQFF
CDR3 DNA: TGTGCCACCAGTGACATCCGGGACAATTACAATGAGCAGTTCTTC

D gene: -
J gene: TRBJ1-6
V gene: TRBV19
clone size: few
CDR3 protein: CASSREGLENSPLHF
CDR3 DNA: TGTGCCAGTAGTAGAGAGGGCCTCGAGAATTCACCCCTCCACTTT

D gene: TRBD1
J gene: TRBJ1-1
V gene: TRBV9
clone size: -
CDR3 protein: CASSVGQGGKAFF
CDR3 DNA: TGTGCCAGCAGCGTAGGACAGGGGGGCAAAGCTTTCTTT

D gene: TRBD1
J gene: TRBJ1-4
V gene: TRBV11-2
clone size: -
CDR3 protein: CASSSDRGREKLFF
CDR3 DNA: TGTGCCAGCAGCTCGGACAGGGGGAGAGAAAAACTGTTTTTT

D gene: TRBD1
J gene: TRBJ1-2
V gene: TRBV7-9
clone size: -
CDR3 protein: CASSYEGDRGRIEGYTF
CDR3 DNA: TGTGCCAGCAGCTACGAAGGGGACAGGGGGAGAATTGAGGGCTACACCTTC

D gene: TRBD1
J gene: TRBJ1-2
V gene: TRBV5-1
clone size: -
CDR3 protein: CASSLGQGAGGYTF
CDR3 DNA: TGCGCCAGCAGCTTGGGACAGGGGGCGGGTGGCTACACCTTC

D gene: -
J gene: TRBJ1-4
V gene: TRBV5-1
clone size: -
CDR3 protein: CASSLVRGGGNEKLFF
CDR3 DNA: TGCGCCAGCAGCTTGGTCAGGGGTGGGGGTAATGAAAAACTGTTTTTT

D gene: TRBD1
J gene: TRBJ1-6
V gene: TRBV5-1
clone size: -
CDR3 protein: CASSSYSGTEFSYNSPLHF
CDR3 DNA: TGCGCCAGCAGCTCCTACTCTGGGACAGAATTCTCCTATAATTCACCCCTCCACTTT

D gene: -
J gene: TRBJ2-7
V gene: TRBV11-3
clone size: -
CDR3 protein: CASSSVEQYF
CDR3 DNA: TGTGCCAGCAGCTCCGTGGAGCAGTACTTC

D gene: TRBD1
J gene: TRBJ1-2
V gene: TRBV3-1/TRBV3-2
clone size: -
CDR3 protein: CASSPGGYGYTF
CDR3 DNA: TGTGCCAGCAGCCCAGGGGGATATGGCTACACCTTC

D gene: TRBD1
J gene: TRBJ2-7
V gene: TRBV24-1
clone size: -
CDR3 protein: CATSDAGQGFYEQYF
CDR3 DNA: TGTGCCACCAGTGATGCGGGACAGGGGTTCTACGAGCAGTACTTC

D gene: TRBD2
J gene: TRBJ2-5
V gene: TRBV24-1
clone size: -
CDR3 protein: CATSASGGAQWTQYF
CDR3 DNA: TGTGCCACCAGTGCCAGCGGGGGGGCACAATGGACCCAGTACTTC

D gene: -
J gene: TRBJ1-6
V gene: TRBV12-3/TRBV12-4
clone size: -
CDR3 protein: CASSETPPSPLHF
CDR3 DNA: TGTGCCAGCTCTGAGACTCCTCCGTCACCCCTCCACTTT

D gene: TRBD1
J gene: TRBJ1-3
V gene: TRBV5-1
clone size: -
CDR3 protein: CASSSTGTGNTIYF
CDR3 DNA: TGCGCCAGCAGCTCGACAGGGACTGGAAACACCATATATTTT

D gene: -
J gene: TRBJ2-7
V gene: TRBV15
clone size: -
CDR3 protein: CATSRGLAFYEQYF
CDR3 DNA: TGTGCCACCAGCAGGGGCTTGGCCTTCTACGAGCAGTACTTC

D gene: TRBD2
J gene: TRBJ2-1
V gene: TRBV2
clone size: -
CDR3 protein: CASTGLESPNEQFF
CDR3 DNA: TGTGCCAGCACGGGACTAGAGTCCCCGAATGAGCAGTTCTTC

D gene: -
J gene: TRBJ2-7
V gene: TRBV24-1
clone size: -
CDR3 protein: CAPIRGPGYEQYF
CDR3 DNA: TGTGCCCCTATTCGAGGCCCGGGGTACGAGCAGTACTTC

D gene: -
J gene: TRBJ2-7
V gene: TRBV7-2
clone size: -
CDR3 protein: CASSDRLIAYEQYF
CDR3 DNA: TGTGCCAGCAGCGACAGGCTAATTGCCTACGAGCAGTACTTC

D gene: -
J gene: TRBJ1-1
V gene: TRBV4-1
clone size: -
CDR3 protein: CASSLRGDPGTEAFF
CDR3 DNA: TGCGCCAGCAGCCTCCGGGGGGACCCCGGCACTGAAGCTTTCTTT

D gene: -
J gene: TRBJ2-3
V gene: TRBV9
clone size: -
CDR3 protein: CASSVDTGGSTDTQYF
CDR3 DNA: TGTGCCAGCAGCGTAGACACGGGGGGCAGCACAGATACGCAGTATTTT

D gene: TRBD1
J gene: TRBJ1-1
V gene: TRBV19
clone size: -
CDR3 protein: CASSIERTGVFTEAFF
CDR3 DNA: TGTGCCAGTAGTATAGAGAGGACAGGGGTTTTCACTGAAGCTTTCTTT

D gene: -
J gene: TRBJ1-2
V gene: TRBV2
clone size: -
CDR3 protein: CASSLPTTANYGYTF
CDR3 DNA: TGTGCCAGCTCGTTACCGACCACAGCTAACTATGGCTACACCTTC

D gene: TRBD2
J gene: TRBJ2-6
V gene: TRBV4-1
clone size: -
CDR3 protein: CASSQDQMGGVRANVLTF
CDR3 DNA: TGCGCCAGCAGCCAAGATCAGATGGGGGGGGTAAGGGCCAACGTCCTGACTTTC

D gene: TRBD1
J gene: TRBJ1-1
V gene: TRBV19
clone size: few
CDR3 protein: CASSMGGQGITEAFF
CDR3 DNA: TGTGCCAGTAGTATGGGGGGACAGGGGATAACTGAAGCTTTCTTT

D gene: TRBD1
J gene: TRBJ1-6
V gene: TRBV19
clone size: -
CDR3 protein: CASSQDRAGSPLHF
CDR3 DNA: TGTGCCAGTAGCCAGGACAGGGCCGGCTCACCCCTCCACTTT

D gene: -
J gene: TRBJ1-1
V gene: TRBV2
clone size: -
CDR3 protein: CASSEAMGQIEAFF
CDR3 DNA: TGTGCCAGCAGTGAAGCGATGGGGCAGATTGAAGCTTTCTTT

D gene: -
J gene: TRBJ1-6
V gene: TRBV9
clone size: -
CDR3 protein: CASSVNPNSPLHF
CDR3 DNA: TGTGCCAGCAGCGTCAATCCAAATTCACCCCTCCACTTT

D gene: TRBD1
J gene: TRBJ1-2
V gene: TRBV18
clone size: -
CDR3 protein: CASSTTGTGVDYGYTF
CDR3 DNA: TGTGCCAGCTCAACAACAGGGACAGGGGTTGACTATGGCTACACCTTC

D gene: TRBD1
J gene: TRBJ1-4
V gene: TRBV14
clone size: -
CDR3 protein: CASSRGTGMYEKLFF
CDR3 DNA: TGTGCCAGCAGTCGGGGGACAGGGATGTATGAAAAACTGTTTTTT

D gene: -
J gene: TRBJ1-3
V gene: TRBV9
clone size: -
CDR3 protein: CASSPRGSGNTIYF
CDR3 DNA: TGTGCCAGCAGCCCCCGAGGTTCGGGAAACACCATATATTTT

D gene: -
J gene: TRBJ1-1
V gene: TRBV10-2
clone size: once
CDR3 protein: CASSEVTGGTEAFF
CDR3 DNA: TGCGCCAGCAGTGAGGTCACCGGGGGCACTGAAGCTTTCTTT

D gene: -
J gene: TRBJ1-1
V gene: TRBV20-1
clone size: -
CDR3 protein: CSASTRGGNTEAFF
CDR3 DNA: TGCAGTGCTAGTACACGCGGGGGGAACACTGAAGCTTTCTTT

D gene: -
J gene: TRBJ2-6
V gene: TRBV5-1
clone size: -
CDR3 protein: CASSATGNSGANVLTF
CDR3 DNA: TGCGCCAGCAGCGCGACAGGTAACTCTGGGGCCAACGTCCTGACTTTC

D gene: -
J gene: TRBJ1-2
V gene: TRBV7-8
clone size: -
CDR3 protein: CASSSASWARARLGGYTF
CDR3 DNA: TGTGCCAGCAGCTCCGCTTCTTGGGCGAGGGCGCGGTTGGGCGGCTACACCTTC

D gene: -
J gene: TRBJ2-6
V gene: TRBV7-2
clone size: -
CDR3 protein: CASSPQVWARGANVLTF
CDR3 DNA: TGTGCCAGCAGCCCCCAGGTGTGGGCGCGCGGGGCCAACGTCCTGACTTTC

D gene: TRBD1
J gene: TRBJ2-5
V gene: TRBV7-8
clone size: -
CDR3 protein: CASSLPRDRGQETQYF
CDR3 DNA: TGTGCCAGCAGCCTTCCCCGGGACAGGGGGCAAGAGACCCAGTACTTC

D gene: -
J gene: TRBJ1-1
V gene: TRBV15
clone size: once
CDR3 protein: CATSPEHRPPEAFF
CDR3 DNA: TGTGCCACCAGCCCTGAACACCGTCCCCCTGAAGCTTTCTTT

D gene: -
J gene: TRBJ1-2
V gene: TRBV11-2
clone size: -
CDR3 protein: CASSLSNYGYTF
CDR3 DNA: TGTGCCAGCAGCTTATCAAACTATGGCTACACCTTC

D gene: -
J gene: TRBJ1-1
V gene: TRBV30
clone size: -
CDR3 protein: CAWSLNRAEAFF
CDR3 DNA: TGTGCCTGGAGTCTAAACCGGGCTGAAGCTTTCTTT

D gene: -
J gene: TRBJ1-5
V gene: TRBV3-1/TRBV3-2
clone size: -
CDR3 protein: CASSQGRQYYQPQHF
CDR3 DNA: TGTGCCAGCAGCCAAGGGAGACAGTACTATCAGCCCCAGCATTTT

D gene: -
J gene: TRBJ2-6
V gene: TRBV4-1
clone size: -
CDR3 protein: CASSQVARQSWANVLTF
CDR3 DNA: TGCGCCAGCAGCCAAGTGGCCAGACAATCTTGGGCCAACGTCCTGACTTTC

D gene: -
J gene: TRBJ2-3
V gene: TRBV12-5
clone size: -
CDR3 protein: CASGLSPGTDTQYF
CDR3 DNA: TGTGCTAGTGGTTTGTCCCCAGGGACAGATACGCAGTATTTT

D gene: TRBD1
J gene: TRBJ2-1
V gene: TRBV6-5
clone size: -
CDR3 protein: CASSYRDRGGYEQFF
CDR3 DNA: TGTGCTAGCAGTTACCGGGACAGGGGCGGCTATGAGCAGTTCTTC

D gene: TRBD1
J gene: TRBJ1-2
V gene: TRBV15
clone size: -
CDR3 protein: CATSGGGTGANYGYTF
CDR3 DNA: TGTGCCACCAGCGGGGGGGGGACAGGGGCTAACTATGGCTACACCTTC

D gene: -
J gene: TRBJ1-2
V gene: TRBV30
clone size: -
CDR3 protein: CAWSPDSSYGYTF
CDR3 DNA: TGTGCCTGGAGTCCAGACAGCAGCTATGGCTACACCTTC

D gene: -
J gene: TRBJ2-7
V gene: TRBV11-2
clone size: -
CDR3 protein: CASSLEGGFWGEQYF
CDR3 DNA: TGTGCCAGCAGCTTAGAGGGCGGGTTTTGGGGAGAGCAGTACTTC

D gene: -
J gene: TRBJ2-5
V gene: TRBV6-5
clone size: -
CDR3 protein: CASSYGGGGFQETQYF
CDR3 DNA: TGTGCCAGCAGTTACGGGGGCGGGGGTTTCCAAGAGACCCAGTACTTC

D gene: TRBD2
J gene: TRBJ2-1
V gene: TRBV2
clone size: -
CDR3 protein: CASSVEASGLNEQFF
CDR3 DNA: TGTGCCAGCAGTGTTGAGGCTAGCGGGCTCAATGAGCAGTTCTTC

D gene: TRBD2
J gene: TRBJ2-2
V gene: TRBV7-8
clone size: -
CDR3 protein: CASSFSLTGTSGGPSNTGELFF
CDR3 DNA: TGTGCCAGCAGCTTTTCACTTACCGGGACTAGCGGGGGGCCCTCGAACACCGGGGAGCTGTTTTTT

D gene: -
J gene: TRBJ1-1
V gene: TRBV12-5
clone size: -
CDR3 protein: CASGFGVTEAFF
CDR3 DNA: TGTGCTAGTGGTTTCGGAGTCACTGAAGCTTTCTTT

D gene: -
J gene: TRBJ2-6
V gene: TRBV5-6
clone size: -
CDR3 protein: CASSLRGSGANVLTF
CDR3 DNA: TGTGCCAGCAGCTTGAGGGGCTCTGGGGCCAACGTCCTGACTTTC

D gene: TRBD1
J gene: TRBJ1-1
V gene: TRBV19
clone size: -
CDR3 protein: CASSGGQGFSAFF
CDR3 DNA: TGTGCCAGTAGTGGGGGACAGGGGTTTTCAGCTTTCTTT